The 9 T cell receptor beta chains below were found in one sample sequenced in a study of blood T cell repertoires in COVID-19. The repertoire was sequenced with immunoSEQ multiplex PCR; TCRdb's copy has only in-frame clones and lacks some. The table lists 200,000 to 250,000 clones, 92% of them singletons. The sequenced sample was peripheral blood. These TCRs come from a man in his sixties with COVID-19, enrolled during active disease.

This clone was detected only once. The chain combines TRBV30 with TRBJ1-6, with 10 bases identical to TRBD1. This CDR3 contains 16 residues. J lost 7 bases, V lost 2 bases, and 8 bases had no gene match. The germline V gene encodes CDR1 GTSNPN and CDR2 SVGIG (reference sequence). The DNA of the CDR3 is TGTGCCTGGAGTATTTTGGGGGGACAGGGGAATTCACCCCTCCACTTT. As protein: CAWSILGGQGNSPLHF.

The chain is built from TRBV19 and TRBJ1-1; D is perhaps TRBD1 (5 bases). This CDR3 is 17 amino acids long. Germline V lookup: CDR1 LNHDA, CDR2 SQIVND (reference sequence). The germline V and J ends were trimmed by 6 bases and 0 bases, with 20 bases remaining between them. The CDR3 loop is CASSTGTSRPLNTEAFF. CDR3 nucleotide sequence: TGTGCCAGTAGCACCGGGACTTCGAGGCCCTTGAACACTGAAGCTTTCTTT.

In DNA, the CDR3 is TGCGCCAGCAGCACAGTGGGCTACGAGCAGTACTTC. Translating it yields CASSTVGYEQYF. The chain combines TRBV5-1 with TRBJ2-7; D ambiguous. Looked up from germline, CDR1 is SGHRS and CDR2 is YFSETQ. The CDR3 runs to 12 residues. V was cut by 4 bases and J by 3 bases, with 8 bases left in between.

The chain employs TRBV3-1 (or the pseudogene TRBV3-2) and TRBJ1-1; no firm D call. Trimming cost V 2 bases and J 11 bases, with 18 bases left between them. From germline, CDR1 is LGHDT and CDR2 YNNKEL (reference sequence). The CDR3 sequence is 14 residues long. CDR3 sequence reads: CASSQKAGKHHAFF. The CDR3, as DNA: TGTGCCAGCAGCCAAAAAGCGGGAAAACACCACGCTTTCTTT.

The CDR3: CATGTGEVLAQYF. Here the CDR3 DNA reads TGTGCCACAGGGACAGGTGAAGTTCTTGCGCAGTACTTC. The J gene is TRBJ2-7, the V gene TRBV7-9; 8 bases are shared with TRBD1. Germline-derived CDR1 and CDR2 are SEHNR and FQNEAQ (reference sequence). There are 13 residues in the CDR3. The V and J ends lost 10 bases and 9 bases, in that order; junction bases with no gene match: 14. Full variable domain (outside the CDR3, taken from reference TRBV7-9 and TRBJ2-7): DTGVSQNPRHKITKRGQNVTFRCDPISEHNRLYWYRQTLGQGPEFLTYFQNEAQLEKSRLLSDRFSAERPKGSFSTLEIQRTEQGDSAMYLCATGTGEVLAQYFGPGTRLTVT.

The V call is TRBV6-2 or TRBV6-3, the J call TRBJ2-7, with no clear D. With 6 bases removed from V and 3 bases from J, the gap between germline ends came to 21 bases. The CDR3 spans 16 residues. CDR1 is MNHEY and CDR2 is SVGEGT in the germline V gene. The CDR3 bases are TGTGCCAGCAGCTCCCCCTTGAGTAGAGCATACTACGAGCAGTACTTC. It encodes CASSSPLSRAYYEQYF.

The CDR3 sequence is CASSLGQGAFNEQFF. The CDR3, as DNA: TGTGCCAGCAGCTTAGGACAGGGGGCGTTCAATGAGCAGTTCTTC. The chain carries TRBV7-2 and TRBJ2-1; 10 bases line up with TRBD1. V trimming: 1 base; J trimming: 6 bases; junction bases outside the gene matches: 3. This CDR3 is 15 amino acids long. The germline V gene has CDR1 SGHTA and CDR2 FQGNSA. Together with reference TRBV7-2 and TRBJ2-1, the CDR3 gives the full variable domain: GAGVSQSPSNKVTEKGKDVELRCDPISGHTALYWYRQSLGQGLEFLIYFQGNSAPDKSGLPSDRFSAERTGGSVSTLTIQRTQQEDSAVYLCASSLGQGAFNEQFFGPGTRLTVL.

The chain joins TRBV3-1 (or the pseudogene TRBV3-2) to TRBJ2-2, with a weak D call TRBD2 (6 bases). Germline assignment: CDR1 LGHDT and CDR2 YNNKEL (reference sequence). With 1 base removed from V and 6 bases from J, the gap between germline ends came to 15 bases. CDR3 length: 16 residues. CDR3 region: CASSQARTIIAGELFF. The CDR3, as DNA: TGTGCCAGCAGCCAAGCCCGGACTATTATCGCCGGGGAGCTGTTTTTT.

The J gene is TRBJ2-5, the V gene TRBV30, with 11 bases lining up with TRBD1. Losses at the gene ends were 0 bases for V and 7 bases for J; bases not matched to a gene: 4. In germline, CDR1 is GTSNPN, CDR2 SVGIG (reference sequence). The CDR3 sequence is 14 residues long. CDR3 protein: CAWSVPGTGGTQYF. The CDR3 DNA reads as TGTGCCTGGAGTGTACCGGGGACAGGGGGGACCCAGTACTTC.